This TCR beta chain comes out of a study of regulatory T cells. Regarding the study as a whole: Regulatory T cells showed the strongest V-J pair restriction and V/J gene skewing among patient repertoires. In CD3G-deficient patients, conventional CD4+ T cells were enriched for hydrophobic CDR3 residues at positions 6 and 7.

Amplification used 52 TRBV primers and 13 TRBJ primers. Sequencing used immunoSEQ multiplex PCR; TCRdb keeps in-frame clones, though not all of them. This sample has 25,000 to 40,000 clones, with about 94% found just once. As regards this clone: The target antigen is unknown.

The CDR3 length is 13 residues. Between the trimmed V and J ends, which lost 2 bases and 5 bases, there was a span of 9 bases. Germline V lookup: CDR1 MDHEN, CDR2 SYDVKM. This TCR came from a child under 10 years old with CD3G deficiency. The sample consisted of conventional CD4+ T cells sorted from blood. The chain couples TRBV28 to TRBJ1-2, with no clear D. CDR3 nucleotides: TGTGCCAGCAGTTTAAGGGTAGAGTATGGCTACACCTTC. Translating gives CASSLRVEYGYTF.